This T cell receptor (beta chain) was sequenced in a study of cytomegalovirus exposure and HLA in healthy donors. In the study overall: Out of about 170 million T cells, an earlier analysis found roughly 110 million unique TCR beta sequences in total.

Germline V gives CDR1 SQVTM, CDR2 ANQGSEA. Trimming took off 5 bases at V and 8 bases at J, with 9 bases between the two ends. The CDR3 extends over 10 amino acids. Amplification used 60 Vbeta primers and 13 Jbeta primers. Only in-frame clones appear in the TCRdb table, and some are missing; sequencing was by immunoSEQ multiplex PCR. The sample holds over 250,000 clones, 86% seen once. At sampling all donors were nominally healthy, likely with unrecorded immune exposures. V usage is TRBV29-1 and J usage is TRBJ1-1; tentatively, D is TRBD1 (5 bases). Sequencing input: PBMCs. The clonotype comes from a man aged 35-49 years in good health and CMV-seropositive. CDR3 in amino acids: CSVPGQEAFF. The CDR3 nucleotides are TGCAGCGTTCCTGGACAAGAAGCTTTCTTT.